This T cell receptor (beta chain) was recorded in a study of cytomegalovirus exposure and HLA in healthy donors. About the research overall: Drawn from HLA-typed donors, 83 million or so unique TCRs were held in an early data release. General study findings and limits: The study listed 150 to 200 cytomegalovirus-associated TCR beta chains.

It was with 60 Vbeta and 13 Jbeta primers that the PCR ran. The assay was immunoSEQ multiplex PCR, and TCRdb's table has in-frame clones only and misses some. In total, the table holds 100,000 to 150,000 clones. On this clone itself: No antigen is known for it.

V lost 6 bases, J lost 7 bases, and 5 bases stayed unmatched. The CDR3 spans 14 residues. CDR1 is MDHEN and CDR2 is SYDVKM in the germline V gene. The chain employs TRBV28 and TRBJ1-6, with 8 nucleotides matching TRBD1. Sequencing was done on a sample of PBMCs. The TCR sequence derives from a man aged 40-55 years in good health and CMV-seronegative. CDR3 DNA: TGTGCCAGCAGGCTCCAGGGGGCAAATTCACCCCTCCACTTT. Protein sequence: CASRLQGANSPLHF. Together with reference TRBV28 and TRBJ1-6, the CDR3 gives the full variable domain: DVKVTQSSRYLVKRTGEKVFLECVQDMDHENMFWYRQDPGLGLRLIYFSYDVKMKEKGDIPEGYSVSREKKERFSLILESASTNQTSMYLCASRLQGANSPLHFGNGTRLTVT.